These T cell receptor beta chains were read from a single sample in a study of blood T cell repertoires in COVID-19. Here immunoSEQ multiplex PCR was the method, and the copy in TCRdb shows in-frame clones only, minus some. The sample yields about 210,000 clones, 81% seen once. Sequencing was carried out using PBMCs or T cells enriched from blood (not recorded which). The receptors shown here come from a woman in her 50s with acute COVID-19. Each CDR3 is given with its conserved first and last residue. A D gene is named only where the DNA matches it firmly. Size values are once, few and many counts, or a class for expanded clones, and some rows have none.

16 TRBD2 NA TRBJ2-3 TRBV7-9 CASSQWASGRRDTQYF TGTGCCAGCAGCCAATGGGCCAGCGGGAGGAGAGATACGCAGTATTTT
18 TRBD1 NA TRBJ1-1 TRBV19 CASSPSFGTAFANTEAFF TGTGCCAGTAGCCCCTCCTTTGGGACAGCCTTTGCGAACACTGAAGCTTTCTTT
13 NA NA TRBJ2-5 TRBV7-2 CASSPRVEETQYF TGTGCCAGCAGCCCGAGAGTTGAAGAGACCCAGTACTTC
12 NA NA TRBJ1-1 TRBV11-2 CAVRVRGTEAFF TGTGCCGTCAGGGTAAGGGGCACTGAAGCTTTCTTT
17 NA few TRBJ2-1 TRBV19 CASSTNPGGGAGNEQFF TGTGCCAGTAGTACCAACCCCGGTGGGGGGGCGGGCAATGAGCAGTTCTTC
15 NA NA TRBJ1-4 TRBV6-5 CASSYSRVDNEKLFF TGTGCCAGCAGTTACTCGAGGGTGGATAATGAAAAACTGTTTTTT
14 NA NA TRBJ1-1 TRBV21-1 CASSMDRRNTEAFF TGTGCCAGCAGCATGGACAGGCGGAACACTGAAGCTTTCTTT
13 NA once TRBJ2-5 TRBV11-2 CASGAGDRETQYF TGTGCCAGCGGGGCAGGGGATAGGGAGACCCAGTACTTC
12 NA NA TRBJ2-2 TRBV28 CASVGRTGELFF TGTGCCAGCGTGGGCCGGACCGGGGAGCTGTTTTTT
17 TRBD2 NA TRBJ2-7 TRBV7-9 CASSLDLAGVTGYEQYF TGTGCCAGCAGCTTAGATCTAGCGGGAGTGACGGGTTACGAGCAGTACTTC
16 TRBD1 few TRBJ1-6 TRBV4-3 CASSQGHRDSNSPLHF TGCGCCAGCAGCCAAGGTCACCGGGACAGTAATTCACCCCTCCACTTT
17 TRBD2 NA TRBJ2-1 TRBV3-1/TRBV3-2 CASSRILATSSYNEQFF TGTGCCAGCAGCCGAATACTAGCGACGAGCTCCTACAATGAGCAGTTCTTC
14 TRBD1 NA TRBJ2-5 TRBV7-2 CASSLAGQLETQYF TGTGCCAGCAGCTTAGCGGGACAGCTGGAGACCCAGTACTTC
15 NA NA TRBJ2-7 TRBV20-1 CSASRLDRAAYEQYF TGCAGTGCTAGTCGACTAGACCGCGCCGCCTACGAGCAGTACTTC
15 TRBD2 NA TRBJ2-1 TRBV5-1 CASSSGLAVYNEQFF TGCGCCAGCAGCTCGGGACTAGCGGTATACAATGAGCAGTTCTTC
14 NA NA TRBJ1-5 TRBV28 CASSLGRLDQPQHF TGTGCCAGCAGTTTAGGCCGCCTTGATCAGCCCCAGCATTTT
13 NA NA TRBJ2-5 TRBV5-1 CASSLAPGATQYF TGCGCCAGCAGCTTGGCGCCAGGGGCGACCCAGTACTTC
16 TRBD2 NA TRBJ2-2 TRBV30 CAWSLPPGLAGGELFF TGTGCCTGGAGCCTACCCCCGGGACTAGCGGGAGGGGAGCTGTTTTTT
16 NA NA TRBJ1-4 TRBV9 CASSVAPVGVNEKLFF TGTGCCAGCAGCGTAGCTCCGGTCGGGGTTAATGAAAAACTGTTTTTT
16 NA NA TRBJ2-4 TRBV19 CASSMRSELAKNIQYF TGTGCCAGTAGTATGAGGTCCGAACTAGCCAAAAACATTCAGTACTTC
14 NA NA TRBJ1-3 TRBV6-5 CASRTPAAGNTIYF TGTGCCAGCAGGACCCCCGCGGCTGGAAACACCATATATTTT
14 NA NA TRBJ1-5 TRBV18 CASSPQTPDQPQHF TGTGCCAGCTCGCCTCAAACGCCGGATCAGCCCCAGCATTTT
16 NA NA TRBJ2-2 TRBV14 CASSQRTVENTGELFF TGTGCCAGCAGCCAACGGACAGTAGAGAACACCGGGGAGCTGTTTTTT
12 NA NA TRBJ2-2 TRBV6-1 CATFASGGELFF TGTGCCACCTTCGCATCGGGCGGGGAGCTGTTTTTT
16 TRBD1 NA TRBJ1-4 TRBV18 CASSTRTGGAGEKLFF TGTGCCAGCTCAACAAGGACAGGGGGCGCGGGGGAAAAACTGTTTTTT
17 TRBD1 NA TRBJ1-2 TRBV7-9 CASSVGQGVSRGYGYTF TGTGCCAGCAGCGTAGGACAGGGGGTGTCGAGAGGCTATGGCTACACCTTC
14 TRBD1 NA TRBJ1-4 TRBV5-1 CASSPEGQNEKLFF TGCGCCAGCAGCCCCGAGGGACAGAATGAAAAACTGTTTTTT
12 NA NA TRBJ2-3 TRBV5-1 CASSSITDTQYF TGCGCCAGCAGCTCTATCACAGATACGCAGTATTTT
16 TRBD1 NA TRBJ1-4 TRBV4-2 CASSQKPGQGNEKLFF TGTGCCAGCAGCCAAAAACCGGGACAGGGGAATGAAAAACTGTTTTTT
14 TRBD1 NA TRBJ1-5 TRBV19 CASSRQGGNQPQHF TGTGCCAGTAGTAGACAGGGTGGCAATCAGCCCCAGCATTTT
15 NA NA TRBJ2-7 TRBV21-1 CASREGQGQGYEQYF TGTGCCAGCAGAGAGGGACAGGGACAAGGGTACGAGCAGTACTTC
14 TRBD2 NA TRBJ2-3 TRBV2 CASRSAGGTDTQYF TGTGCCAGCCGTTCAGCGGGGGGCACAGATACGCAGTATTTT
15 TRBD2 NA TRBJ2-1 TRBV7-2 CASSLRTGGGNEQFF TGTGCCAGCAGCTTAAGAACGGGAGGAGGTAATGAGCAGTTCTTC
11 NA NA TRBJ2-5 TRBV4-3 CASSLPGTQYF TGCGCCAGCAGCCTCCCGGGGACCCAGTACTTC
14 NA NA TRBJ1-1 TRBV4-3 CASSQGGENTEAFF TGCGCCAGCAGCCAAGGTGGAGAAAACACTGAAGCTTTCTTT
17 TRBD1 NA TRBJ1-5 TRBV3-1/TRBV3-2 CASSPPHQQGGGQPQHF TGTGCCAGCAGCCCTCCCCACCAACAGGGGGGCGGTCAGCCCCAGCATTTT
17 TRBD1 few TRBJ1-2 TRBV5-5 CASSLEGRGPDNYGYTF TGTGCCAGCAGCTTGGAAGGAAGGGGGCCCGATAACTATGGCTACACCTTC
15 TRBD2 NA TRBJ2-1 TRBV30 CAWSVLAGVVDEQFF TGTGCCTGGAGTGTATTAGCGGGAGTAGTAGATGAGCAGTTCTTC
15 TRBD2 NA TRBJ2-1 TRBV30 CAWSETSGRIYEQFF TGTGCCTGGAGTGAGACTAGCGGGAGAATCTATGAGCAGTTCTTC
15 NA NA TRBJ2-1 TRBV28 CASSFRTGGPDEQFF TGTGCCAGCAGTTTCCGCACCGGGGGGCCGGATGAGCAGTTCTTC
14 NA NA TRBJ1-1 TRBV2 CASRSYRANTEAFF TGTGCCAGCAGATCTTACAGGGCGAACACTGAAGCTTTCTTT
18 TRBD1 NA TRBJ2-7 TRBV15 CATSRDTARGTGTYEQYF TGTGCCACCAGCAGAGATACCGCGCGAGGGACAGGGACCTACGAGCAGTACTTC
15 NA NA TRBJ1-1 TRBV6-1 CASSEASGRNTEAFF TGTGCCAGCAGTGAAGCTTCAGGCCGGAACACTGAAGCTTTCTTT
16 TRBD2 NA TRBJ2-2 TRBV19 CASSTQGAGGTGELFF TGTGCCAGTAGTACCCAGGGTGCGGGAGGTACCGGGGAGCTGTTTTTT
14 TRBD2 NA TRBJ2-5 TRBV3-1/TRBV3-2 CASSPGTSMETQYF TGTGCCAGCAGCCCTGGGACTAGCATGGAGACCCAGTACTTC
16 NA NA TRBJ2-2 TRBV6-5 CASSYAALVSTGELFF TGTGCCAGCAGTTACGCGGCTCTCGTAAGCACCGGGGAGCTGTTTTTT
15 TRBD2 NA TRBJ2-1 TRBV4-2 CASSRIAGGPNEQFF TGTGCCAGCAGCCGCATAGCGGGAGGGCCCAATGAGCAGTTCTTC
14 TRBD2 NA TRBJ2-4 TRBV7-2 CASSSGLAGGSQYF TGTGCCAGCAGCTCGGGACTAGCGGGAGGTTCTCAGTACTTC
16 TRBD2 NA TRBJ2-2 TRBV3-1/TRBV3-2 CASSRLAGGQTGELFF TGTGCCAGCAGTCGACTAGCGGGAGGGCAGACCGGGGAGCTGTTTTTT
14 TRBD2 NA TRBJ2-1 TRBV10-1 CASSVWGGKNEQFF TGCGCCAGCAGTGTTTGGGGGGGGAAGAATGAGCAGTTCTTC
13 TRBD1 NA TRBJ1-2 TRBV6-5 CASRAGTGHGYTF TGTGCCAGCAGGGCCGGGACAGGGCATGGCTACACCTTC
16 TRBD2 NA TRBJ2-1 TRBV4-3 CASSQAFSGRQDEQFF TGCGCCAGCAGCCAAGCCTTTAGCGGGAGGCAAGATGAGCAGTTCTTC
13 NA NA TRBJ1-1 TRBV19 CASSATGNTEAFF TGTGCCAGTAGTGCCACAGGGAACACTGAAGCTTTCTTT
13 TRBD1 NA TRBJ2-5 TRBV5-4 CASSRDSQETQYF TGTGCCAGCAGCAGGGACAGCCAAGAGACCCAGTACTTC